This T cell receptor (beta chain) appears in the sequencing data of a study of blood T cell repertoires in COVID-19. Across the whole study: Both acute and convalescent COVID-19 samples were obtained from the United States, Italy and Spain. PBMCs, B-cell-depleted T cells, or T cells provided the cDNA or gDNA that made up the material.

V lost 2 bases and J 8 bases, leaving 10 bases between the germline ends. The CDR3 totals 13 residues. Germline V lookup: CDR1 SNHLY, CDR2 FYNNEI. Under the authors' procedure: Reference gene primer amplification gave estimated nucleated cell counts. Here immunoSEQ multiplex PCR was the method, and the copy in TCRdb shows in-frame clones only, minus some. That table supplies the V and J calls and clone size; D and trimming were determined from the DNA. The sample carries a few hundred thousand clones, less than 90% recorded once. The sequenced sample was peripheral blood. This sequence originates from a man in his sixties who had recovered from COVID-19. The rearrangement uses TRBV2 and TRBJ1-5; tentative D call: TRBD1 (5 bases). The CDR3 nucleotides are TGTGCCAGCAGTGAATGGGCGGGGGAGCCCCAGCATTTT. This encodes CASSEWAGEPQHF.